One sample yielded the 27 T cell receptor beta chains listed below, sequenced in a study of neurological immune-mediated disorders. TCRdb re-called the 5' RACE reads with MiXCR, one entry per CDR3 protein. The data hold tens of thousands of distinct CDR3 sequences, with roughly 13% observed a single time. Input material: PBMCs. The source is a woman aged 45-65 years with HTLV-1-associated myelopathy (HAM/TSP).

This clonotype was observed many times. The chain employs TRBV12-3 or TRBV12-4 and TRBJ2-3; D possibly corresponds to TRBD1 (8 bases). The V and J ends lost 6 bases and 4 bases respectively, with 17 bases between them. CDR3 size: 15 residues. Here the CDR3 DNA reads TGTGCCAGCAGCCCTGGACAGGGAGGGGCAGATACGCAGTATTTT. As protein: CASSPGQGGADTQYF.

A note on this clonotype: This may stem from a read error, because a much larger clone lies one nucleotide away. The chain links TRBV5-1 to TRBJ2-2; D gene ambiguous. This CDR3 comprises 11 residues. CDR1 is SGHRS and CDR2 is YFSETQ in the germline V gene. The V and J ends lost 7 bases and 9 bases respectively, with 10 bases between them. Written as DNA, the CDR3 is TGCGCCAGCCTTGGGCCGTGGGAGCTGTTTTTT. Amino acids: CASLGPWELFF. Full variable domain (outside the CDR3, taken from reference TRBV5-1 and TRBJ2-2): KAGVTQTPRYLIKTRGQQVTLSCSPISGHRSVSWYQQTPGQGLQFLFEYFSETQRNKGNFPGRFSGRQFSNSRSEMNVSTLELGDSALYLCASLGPWELFFGEGSRLTVL.

As DNA, the CDR3 is TGCAGTGCTTCGTCGGGACAGGGGGCCGTAGGTGGTAATTCACCCCTCCACTTT. It codes for CSASSGQGAVGGNSPLHF. The chain has TRBV20-1 and TRBJ1-6, with TRBD1 matching 12 bases. V lost 5 bases to trimming and J lost 6 bases; unmatched junction nucleotides: 14. The germline CDR1 and CDR2 sequences are DFQATT and SNEGSKA (reference sequence). CDR3 length: 18 amino acids.

This clonotype has at least ten counts. The gene calls are TRBV10-3 and TRBJ2-1, with TRBD2 matching 8 bases. Unmatched junction bases numbered 10, after V lost 10 bases and J lost 8 bases. The length of the CDR3 is 13 residues. CDR1 is ENHRY and CDR2 is SYGVKD in the germline V gene. Here the CDR3 DNA reads TGTGCCACCCGCCTAGCGGGTAGGGATGAGCAGTTCTTC. It translates to CATRLAGRDEQFF.

Many counts were recorded for this clonotype. V gene TRBV6-5 combines with J gene TRBJ2-7; D perhaps matches TRBD2 (5 bases). Deletions cut 5 bases from V and 6 bases from J, with 11 bases between. The germline CDR1 and CDR2 sequences are MNHEY and SVGAGI. The CDR3 is 12 amino acids. The CDR3 here is CASSTPRGEQYV. The DNA of the CDR3 is TGTGCCAGCAGTACTCCCCGGGGCGAGCAGTACGTC.

This clonotype was observed many times. This rearrangement joins TRBV5-1 to TRBJ2-1; D perhaps matches TRBD1 (6 bases). The germline CDR1 and CDR2 sequences are SGHRS and YFSETQ. The CDR3 spans 15 residues. Trimming left V 4 bases short and J 5 bases short, with 16 bases between. The CDR3 DNA reads as TGCGCCAGCAGCGCTATTGGGACACAAGACAATGAGCAGTTCTTC. Protein sequence: CASSAIGTQDNEQFF.

This clonotype was recorded many times. The genes are TRBV5-5 and TRBJ1-1; D may be TRBD1 (5 bases). The CDR3 consists of 11 residues. Trimming shortened V by 2 bases and J by 7 bases, and 6 bases separated the two germline ends. Germline V lookup: CDR1 SGHKS, CDR2 YYEKEE (reference sequence). The CDR3 region is CASSFDSEAFF. CDR3 sequence (DNA): TGTGCCAGCAGCTTTGACAGTGAAGCTTTCTTT.

V is TRBV24-1 and J is TRBJ2-1; TRBD1 aligns across 10 bases. V shed 1 base and J 4 bases; nucleotides not matched to a gene: 6. This CDR3 region has 17 residues. Germline V gene lookup returns CDR1 KGHDR and CDR2 SFDVKD. The CDR3 DNA follows: TGTGCCACCAGTGATTTCGGCGGGACAGGGGCGTACAATGAGCAGTTCTTC. This translates into CATSDFGGTGAYNEQFF.

This clonotype showed up many times. The chain carries TRBV20-1 and TRBJ1-4; weak D call: TRBD1 (5 bases). The germline V gene has CDR1 DFQATT and CDR2 SNEGSKA (reference sequence). The CDR3 runs to 13 residues. V was clipped by 3 bases and J by 7 bases, with 12 bases between them. Here the CDR3 DNA reads TGCAGTGCTAGTTCCGGGGGGGGTGAAAAACTGTTTTTT. Encoded protein: CSASSGGGEKLFF.

This clonotype showed up many times. The rearrangement joins TRBV4-3 to TRBJ2-2; TRBD1 aligns across 8 bases. Germline V gene lookup returns CDR1 LGHNA and CDR2 YSLEER. Trimming removed 0 bases from V and 3 bases from J; junction bases left unmatched: 3. The length of the CDR3 is 16 residues. Here the CDR3 DNA reads TGCGCCAGCAGCCAAGACAGGGGGCGATACACCGGGGAGCTGTTTTTT. Amino acids: CASSQDRGRYTGELFF.

This clonotype was seen ten or more times. The rearrangement uses TRBV20-1 and TRBJ1-2, with a tentative D call TRBD1 (5 bases). Germline V CDR1 and CDR2: DFQATT, SNEGSKA (reference sequence). The CDR3 covers 14 residues. Trimming shortened V by 5 bases and J by 2 bases, and 15 bases separated the two germline ends. CDR3 sequence (DNA): TGCAGTGCTGAGACACGGGACGGAAACTATGGCTACACCTTC. Protein: CSAETRDGNYGYTF.

This clonotype has ten or more counts. The V gene is TRBV20-1, the J gene TRBJ2-1; TRBD2 aligns across 7 bases. CDR1 DFQATT and CDR2 SNEGSKA come from the germline V gene (reference sequence). CDR3 size: 13 residues. Trimming took 5 bases from V and 8 from J; bases not matched to a gene: 9. CDR3 residues: CSAWTGGVDEQFF. Here the CDR3 DNA reads TGCAGTGCTTGGACGGGGGGAGTAGATGAGCAGTTCTTC.

This clonotype was detected many times. The chain combines TRBV20-1 with TRBJ1-2; 10 bases fit TRBD1. With V trimmed by 5 bases and J by 2 bases, 5 bases remained unmatched. From germline, CDR1 is DFQATT and CDR2 SNEGSKA (reference sequence). This CDR3 is built from 14 residues. This CDR3 is CSAFGTGANYGYTF. CDR3 DNA: TGCAGTGCTTTTGGGACAGGGGCAAACTATGGCTACACCTTC.

In its sample, this clonotype was seen many times. The V call is TRBV6-5, the J call TRBJ2-4; 7 nucleotides line up with TRBD1. This CDR3 region has 15 residues. Germline CDR1 MNHEY, CDR2 SVGAGI. J gave up 4 bases and V 5 bases, and 8 bases lay outside the gene matches. In DNA, the CDR3 is TGTGCCAGCAGTCCCTACCGACAGGGAAAAAACATTCAGTACTTC. It yields the protein CASSPYRQGKNIQYF.

This clonotype was recorded at least ten times. The chain uses TRBV5-1 and TRBJ2-2, with 7 nucleotides matching TRBD2. Trimming at V came to 4 bases and at J to 0 bases, leaving 3 bases not matched to a gene. The CDR3 has 15 residues. Germline V lookup: CDR1 SGHRS, CDR2 YFSETQ. CDR3 in DNA: TGCGCCAGCAGCCGGGCGGGGGCGAACACCGGGGAGCTGTTTTTT. Amino acids: CASSRAGANTGELFF.

This clonotype was detected many times. The V gene is TRBV3-1, the J gene TRBJ1-1, with a weak D call TRBD1 (5 bases). Per germline, CDR1 LGHDT and CDR2 YNNKEL (reference sequence). The CDR3 consists of 14 residues. Trimming shortened V by 1 base and J by 0 bases, and 6 bases separated the two germline ends. The CDR3 bases are TGTGCCAGCAGCCAAGGACAGATGAACACTGAAGCTTTCTTT. It codes for CASSQGQMNTEAFF.

In its sample, this clonotype was seen many times. The chain couples TRBV5-5 to TRBJ2-3; D may be TRBD2 (5 bases). Trimming took 5 bases from V and 0 from J, leaving 10 bases between them. The CDR3 is 14 residues long. Germline CDR1 and CDR2: SGHKS and YYEKEE (reference sequence). Here the CDR3 DNA reads TGTGCCAGCAGTTTACGGGAAAGCACAGATACGCAGTATTTT. Translating gives CASSLRESTDTQYF.

The sample holds many counts of this clonotype. CDR3 residues: CASSWGTEITEAFF. The CDR3 nucleotides read TGCGCCAGCAGCTGGGGGACAGAAATCACTGAAGCTTTCTTT. V is TRBV5-1 and J is TRBJ1-1; 7 bases fit TRBD1. Germline CDR1 reads SGHRS; CDR2 reads YFSETQ. CDR3 size: 14 residues. Trimming took 3 bases from V and 4 from J; bases not matched to a gene: 6.

On this clonotype itself: A much larger clone differs by one base, so this may be a read error. V gene TRBV4-3 combines with J gene TRBJ1-2; D gene ambiguous. The CDR3 contains 15 residues. Between the trimmed V and J ends, which lost 0 bases and 3 bases, there was a span of 11 bases. CDR1 and CDR2 (germline): LGHNA, YSLEER. CDR3 in amino acids: CASSQDLWQHYGYTF. In nucleotides, the CDR3 is TGCGCCAGCAGCCAAGACTTGTGGCAGCACTATGGCTACACCTTC.

This clonotype was observed a few times. The rearrangement uses TRBV12-3 or TRBV12-4 and TRBJ2-1; 12 bases are shared with TRBD2. The J segment lost 4 bases and the V segment lost 3 bases, leaving 10 bases of the junction unmatched. The CDR3 covers 18 residues. The CDR3 reads CASSLRGLAGGPYNEQFF. CDR3 bases: TGTGCCAGCAGTTTGAGGGGTCTAGCGGGGGGGCCATACAATGAGCAGTTCTTC.

This chain uses TRBV11-2 with TRBJ2-1, with D maybe TRBD1 (6 bases). Trimming took off 1 base at V and 2 bases at J, with 9 bases between the two ends. This CDR3 has 15 residues. CDR1 and CDR2 (germline): SGHAT, FQNNGV. The CDR3 protein is CASSLGTEAYNEQFF. The CDR3 DNA sequence: TGTGCCAGCAGCTTAGGGACAGAAGCCTACAATGAGCAGTTCTTC. Filled out from reference TRBV11-2 and TRBJ2-1, the complete variable domain reads EAGVAQSPRYKIIEKRQSVAFWCNPISGHATLYWYQQILGQGPKLLIQFQNNGVVDDSQLPKDRFSAERLKGVDSTLKIQPAKLEDSAVYLCASSLGTEAYNEQFFGPGTRLTVL.

This clonotype appeared many times. This chain connects TRBV20-1 to TRBJ1-2, with D uncertain. CDR3 size: 11 residues. Looked up from germline, CDR1 is DFQATT and CDR2 is SNEGSKA (reference sequence). The V end was cut by 5 bases, the J end by 4 bases, with 8 bases between. For the CDR3, the DNA is TGCAGTGCTCTTATGGTCTATGGCTACACCTTC. Protein product: CSALMVYGYTF.

This clonotype was seen at least ten times. The chain employs TRBV5-1 and TRBJ2-5; perhaps TRBD1 as D (6 bases). The germline V and J ends were trimmed by 1 base and 4 bases, with 11 bases remaining between them. The CDR3 runs to 14 residues. From germline, CDR1 is SGHRS and CDR2 YFSETQ. The CDR3 here is CASSLSTGRETQYF. CDR3 in DNA: TGCGCCAGCAGCTTGAGTACAGGGAGAGAGACCCAGTACTTC.

This clonotype was picked up many times. This sequence joins TRBV11-2 and TRBJ1-4; 8 bases map to TRBD1. The CDR3 has 15 residues. The V segment lost 4 bases and the J segment 1 base; nucleotides outside the gene matches: 2. Per germline, CDR1 SGHAT and CDR2 FQNNGV. This CDR3 is CASSSQGGTNEKLFF. The CDR3, as DNA: TGTGCCAGCAGCTCACAGGGGGGAACTAATGAAAAACTGTTTTTT.

This clonotype was seen repeatedly, ten times or more. One end of the junction fails to match germline, which may point to a read error. The chain joins TRBV7-2 to TRBJ1-2; D perhaps matches TRBD1 (6 bases). Per germline, CDR1 SGHTA and CDR2 FQGNSA. This CDR3 spans 12 amino acids. CDR3 sequence: CASSLPGQLTFF. In nucleotides, the CDR3 is TGTGCCAGCAGCTTACCCGGACAGCTTACATTCTTC.

This clonotype was counted only a few times. This chain uses TRBV6-5 with TRBJ1-5; D may be TRBD1 (5 bases). The CDR3 runs 15 residues. Deletions cut 0 bases from V and 6 bases from J, with 12 bases between. The germline V gene encodes CDR1 MNHEY and CDR2 SVGAGI. CDR3 region: CASSYSTESSQPQHF. In DNA form, the CDR3 reads TGTGCCAGCAGTTACTCGACAGAGAGTAGTCAGCCCCAGCATTTT.

This clonotype has ten or more counts. J is TRBJ1-1 and V is TRBV7-2; D may be TRBD1 (5 bases). V lost 5 bases, J lost 1 base, and 14 bases lay in between. The CDR3 has 15 amino acids. Per the germline V gene, CDR1 is SGHTA and CDR2 is FQGNSA. The DNA of the CDR3 is TGTGCCAGCAGCCTGCTTGGGACTGGGAACACTGAAGCTTTCTTT. It translates to CASSLLGTGNTEAFF.